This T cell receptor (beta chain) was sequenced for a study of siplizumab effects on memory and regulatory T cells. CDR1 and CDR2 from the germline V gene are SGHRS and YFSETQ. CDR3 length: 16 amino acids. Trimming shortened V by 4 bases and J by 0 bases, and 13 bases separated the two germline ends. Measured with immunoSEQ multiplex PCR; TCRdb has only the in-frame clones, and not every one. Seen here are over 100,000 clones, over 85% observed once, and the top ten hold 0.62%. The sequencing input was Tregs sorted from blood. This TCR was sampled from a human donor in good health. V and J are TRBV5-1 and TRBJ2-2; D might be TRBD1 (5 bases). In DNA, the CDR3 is TGCGCCAGCAGCCCCGCCCAGGGTGCGAACACCGGGGAGCTGTTTTTT. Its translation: CASSPAQGANTGELFF.